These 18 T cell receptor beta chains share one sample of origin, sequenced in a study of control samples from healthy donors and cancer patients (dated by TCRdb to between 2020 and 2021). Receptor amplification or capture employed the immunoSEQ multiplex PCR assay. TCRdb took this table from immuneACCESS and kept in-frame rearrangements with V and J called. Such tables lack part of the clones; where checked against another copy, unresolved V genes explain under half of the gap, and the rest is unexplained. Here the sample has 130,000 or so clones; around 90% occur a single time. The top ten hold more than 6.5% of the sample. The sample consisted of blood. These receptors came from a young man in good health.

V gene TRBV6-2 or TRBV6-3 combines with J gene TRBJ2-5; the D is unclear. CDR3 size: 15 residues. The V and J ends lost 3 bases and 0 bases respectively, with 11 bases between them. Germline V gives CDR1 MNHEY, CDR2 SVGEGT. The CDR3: CASSYRAVYQETQYF. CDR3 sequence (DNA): TGTGCCAGCAGTTATAGGGCAGTGTACCAAGAGACCCAGTACTTC.

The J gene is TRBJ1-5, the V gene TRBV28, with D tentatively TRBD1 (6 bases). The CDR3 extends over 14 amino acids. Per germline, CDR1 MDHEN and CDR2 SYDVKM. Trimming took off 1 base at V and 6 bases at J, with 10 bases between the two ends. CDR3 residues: CASSLLQGGQPQHF. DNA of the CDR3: TGTGCCAGCAGTTTATTACAGGGCGGTCAGCCCCAGCATTTT.

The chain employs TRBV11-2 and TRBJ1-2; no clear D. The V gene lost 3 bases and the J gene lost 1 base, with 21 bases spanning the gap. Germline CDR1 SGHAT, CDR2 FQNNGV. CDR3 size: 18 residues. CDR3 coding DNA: TGTGCCAGCAGCTTCCTCCGTAGGGCGACCCAAAGTAACTATGGCTACACCTTC. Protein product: CASSFLRRATQSNYGYTF.

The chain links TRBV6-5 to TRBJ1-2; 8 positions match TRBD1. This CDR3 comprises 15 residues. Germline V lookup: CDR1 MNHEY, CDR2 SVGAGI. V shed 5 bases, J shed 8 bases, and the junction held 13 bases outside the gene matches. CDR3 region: CASSNEITGGGGYTF. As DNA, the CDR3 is TGTGCCAGCAGTAACGAAATTACAGGGGGGGGAGGCTACACCTTC.

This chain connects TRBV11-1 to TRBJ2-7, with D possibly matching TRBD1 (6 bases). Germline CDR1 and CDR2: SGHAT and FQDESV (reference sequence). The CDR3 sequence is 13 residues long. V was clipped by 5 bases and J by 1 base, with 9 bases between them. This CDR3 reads CASSVGQSYEQYF. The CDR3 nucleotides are TGTGCCAGCAGCGTAGGACAGTCCTACGAGCAGTACTTC. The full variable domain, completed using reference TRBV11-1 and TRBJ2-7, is EAEVAQSPRYKITEKSQAVAFWCDPISGHATLYWYRQILGQGPELLVQFQDESVVDDSQLPKDRFSAERLKGVDSTLKIQPAELGDSAMYLCASSVGQSYEQYFGPGTRLTVT.

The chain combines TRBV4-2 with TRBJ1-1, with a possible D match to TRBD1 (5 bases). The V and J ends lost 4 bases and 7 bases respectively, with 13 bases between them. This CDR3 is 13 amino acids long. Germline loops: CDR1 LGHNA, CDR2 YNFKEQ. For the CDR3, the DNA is TGTGCCAGCAGCCCACCAGGGTTGGGTGAAGCTTTCTTT. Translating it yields CASSPPGLGEAFF.

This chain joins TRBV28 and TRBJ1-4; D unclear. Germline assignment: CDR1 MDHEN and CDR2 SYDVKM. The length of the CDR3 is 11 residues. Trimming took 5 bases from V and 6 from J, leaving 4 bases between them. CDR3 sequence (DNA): TGTGCCAGCAGTAACTATGAAAAACTGTTTTTT. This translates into CASSNYEKLFF.

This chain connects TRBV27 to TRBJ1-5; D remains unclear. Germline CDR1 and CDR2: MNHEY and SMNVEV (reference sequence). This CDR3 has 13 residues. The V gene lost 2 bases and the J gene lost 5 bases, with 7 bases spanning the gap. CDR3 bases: TGTGCCAGCAGTTTAAAACTGTATCAGCCCCAGCATTTT. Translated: CASSLKLYQPQHF.

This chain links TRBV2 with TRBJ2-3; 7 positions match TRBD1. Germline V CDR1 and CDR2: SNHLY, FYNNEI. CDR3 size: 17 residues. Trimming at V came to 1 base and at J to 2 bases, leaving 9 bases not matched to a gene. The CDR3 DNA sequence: TGTGCCAGCAGTGAAGAGACAGGGTCATTCCTCACAGATACGCAGTATTTT. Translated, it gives CASSEETGSFLTDTQYF.

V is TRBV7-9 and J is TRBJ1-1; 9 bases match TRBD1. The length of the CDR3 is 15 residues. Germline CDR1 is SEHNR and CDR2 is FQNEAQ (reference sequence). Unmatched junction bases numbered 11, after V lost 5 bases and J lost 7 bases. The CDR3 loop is CASSRITGGQYEAFF. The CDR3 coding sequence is TGTGCCAGCAGCCGGATAACAGGGGGCCAATATGAAGCTTTCTTT. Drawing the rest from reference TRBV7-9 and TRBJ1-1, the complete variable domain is DTGVSQNPRHKITKRGQNVTFRCDPISEHNRLYWYRQTLGQGPEFLTYFQNEAQLEKSRLLSDRFSAERPKGSFSTLEIQRTEQGDSAMYLCASSRITGGQYEAFFGQGTRLTVV.

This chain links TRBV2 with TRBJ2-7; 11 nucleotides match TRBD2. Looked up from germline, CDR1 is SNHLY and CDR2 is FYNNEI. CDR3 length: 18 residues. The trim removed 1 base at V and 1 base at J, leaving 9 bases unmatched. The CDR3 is CASSEGGASSGGSYEQYF. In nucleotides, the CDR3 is TGTGCCAGCAGTGAAGGAGGGGCCTCTAGCGGGGGGTCCTACGAGCAGTACTTC.

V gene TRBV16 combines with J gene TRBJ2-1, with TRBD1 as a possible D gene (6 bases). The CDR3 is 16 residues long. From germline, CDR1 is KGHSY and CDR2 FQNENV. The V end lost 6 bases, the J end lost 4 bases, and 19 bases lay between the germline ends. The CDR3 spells CASSLDRSLLYNEQFF. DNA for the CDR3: TGTGCCAGCAGTCTTGACAGGAGCCTACTATACAATGAGCAGTTCTTC.

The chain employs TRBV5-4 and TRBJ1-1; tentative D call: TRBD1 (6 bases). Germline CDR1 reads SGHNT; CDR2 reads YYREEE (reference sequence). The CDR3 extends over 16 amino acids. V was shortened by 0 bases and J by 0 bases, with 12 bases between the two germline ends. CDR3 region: CASSLAGGTLNTEAFF. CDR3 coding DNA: TGTGCCAGCAGCTTGGCTGGGGGGACACTGAACACTGAAGCTTTCTTT.

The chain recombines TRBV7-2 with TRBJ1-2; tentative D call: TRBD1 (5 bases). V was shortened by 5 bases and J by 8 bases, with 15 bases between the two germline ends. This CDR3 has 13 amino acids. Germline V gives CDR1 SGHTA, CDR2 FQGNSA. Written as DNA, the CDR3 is TGTGCCAGCAGCCCCGAGGGGCTGGGCGGCTACACCTTC. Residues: CASSPEGLGGYTF.

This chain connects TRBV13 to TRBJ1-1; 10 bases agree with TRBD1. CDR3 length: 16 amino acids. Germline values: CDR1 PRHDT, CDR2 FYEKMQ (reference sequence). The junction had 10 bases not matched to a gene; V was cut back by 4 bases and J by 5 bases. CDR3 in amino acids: CASSSVRQGAWTEAFF. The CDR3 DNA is TGTGCCAGCAGCTCAGTCAGACAGGGGGCTTGGACTGAAGCTTTCTTT.

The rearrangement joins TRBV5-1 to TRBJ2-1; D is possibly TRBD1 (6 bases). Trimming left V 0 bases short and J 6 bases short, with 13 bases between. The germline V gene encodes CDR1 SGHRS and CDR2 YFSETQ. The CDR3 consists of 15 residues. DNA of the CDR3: TGCGCCAGCAGCTTGGAATCCAGGGGACCCAATGAGCAGTTCTTC. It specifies CASSLESRGPNEQFF.

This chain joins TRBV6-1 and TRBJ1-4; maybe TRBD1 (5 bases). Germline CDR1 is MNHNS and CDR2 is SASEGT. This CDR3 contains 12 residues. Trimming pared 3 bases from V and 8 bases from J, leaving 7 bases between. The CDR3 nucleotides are TGTGCCAGCAGTGACCGGGGCGAAAAACTGTTTTTT. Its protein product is CASSDRGEKLFF.

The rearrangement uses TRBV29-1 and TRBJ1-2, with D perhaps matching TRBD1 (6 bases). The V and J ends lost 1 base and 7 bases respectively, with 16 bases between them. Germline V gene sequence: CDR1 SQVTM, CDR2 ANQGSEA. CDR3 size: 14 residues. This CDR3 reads CSVEGLTGYLGYTF. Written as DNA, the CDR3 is TGCAGCGTTGAAGGGTTAACAGGGTATCTTGGCTACACCTTC. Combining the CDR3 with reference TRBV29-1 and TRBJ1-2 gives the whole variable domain SAVISQKPSRDICQRGTSLTIQCQVDSQVTMMFWYRQQPGQSLTLIATANQGSEATYESGFVIDKFPISRPNLTFSTLTVSNMSPEDSSIYLCSVEGLTGYLGYTFGSGTRLTVV.